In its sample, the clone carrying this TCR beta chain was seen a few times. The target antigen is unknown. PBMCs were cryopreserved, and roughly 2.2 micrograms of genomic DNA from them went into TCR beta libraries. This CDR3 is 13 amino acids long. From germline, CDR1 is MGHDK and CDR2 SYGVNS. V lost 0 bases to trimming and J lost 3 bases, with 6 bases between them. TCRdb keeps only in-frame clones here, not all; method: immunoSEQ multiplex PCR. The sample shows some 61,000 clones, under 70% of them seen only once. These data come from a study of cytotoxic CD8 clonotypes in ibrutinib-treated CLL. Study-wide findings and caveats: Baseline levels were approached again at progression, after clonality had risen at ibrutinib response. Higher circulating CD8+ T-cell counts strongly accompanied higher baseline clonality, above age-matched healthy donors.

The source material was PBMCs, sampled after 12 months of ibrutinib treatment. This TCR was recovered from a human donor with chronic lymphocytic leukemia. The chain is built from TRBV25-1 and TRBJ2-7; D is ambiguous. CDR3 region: CASSEYLDYEQYF. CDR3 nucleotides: TGTGCCAGCAGTGAATATCTGGACTACGAGCAGTACTTC.